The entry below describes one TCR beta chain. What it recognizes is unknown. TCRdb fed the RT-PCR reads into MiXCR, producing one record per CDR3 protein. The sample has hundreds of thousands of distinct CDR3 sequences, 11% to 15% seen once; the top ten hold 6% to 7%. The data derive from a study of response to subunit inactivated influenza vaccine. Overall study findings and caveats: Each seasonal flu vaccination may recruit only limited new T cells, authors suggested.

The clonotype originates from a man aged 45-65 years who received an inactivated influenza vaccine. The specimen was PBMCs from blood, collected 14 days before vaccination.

CDR3 sequence reads: CASSRGQTYTGELFF. The CDR3 DNA reads as TGTGCCAGCAGCCGGGGACAGACCTACACCGGGGAGCTGTTTTTT. The V gene is TRBV11-2, the J gene TRBJ2-2, with 7 nucleotides matching TRBD1. This CDR3 contains 15 residues. The V gene's germline CDR1 is SGHAT and CDR2 FQNNGV. V shed 5 bases and J 3 bases; nucleotides not matched to a gene: 6.